These 18 T cell receptor beta chains were all obtained from the same sample, sequenced in a study of blood T cell repertoires in COVID-19. Sequencing used immunoSEQ multiplex PCR; TCRdb keeps in-frame clones, though not all of them. The table includes tens of thousands of clones, approximately 85% detected once. The sequenced material came from peripheral blood. The receptors were sampled from a man of 80 years or more with acute or convalescent COVID-19.

The chain uses TRBV28 and TRBJ1-2; perhaps TRBD1 as D (6 bases). CDR1 is MDHEN and CDR2 is SYDVKM in the germline V gene. The length of the CDR3 is 17 residues. V shed 7 bases and J shed 7 bases, with 28 bases lying between them. The CDR3 DNA reads as TGTGCCAGCATTAGGATCAACGACAGGAACCCTCTCGGTGGCTACACCTTC. Its translation is CASIRINDRNPLGGYTF.

The chain combines TRBV5-1 with TRBJ2-2; 10 positions match TRBD1. This CDR3 has 15 residues. In germline, CDR1 is SGHRS, CDR2 YFSETQ. V was pared by 7 bases and J by 0 bases, with 3 bases of the junction left unmatched. The chain's CDR3 is CASGQGDPNTGELFF. Written as DNA, the CDR3 is TGCGCCAGCGGACAGGGGGACCCGAACACCGGGGAGCTGTTTTTT.

V gene TRBV5-1 combines with J gene TRBJ2-2; 10 bases line up with TRBD2. CDR1 SGHRS and CDR2 YFSETQ come from the germline V gene. The CDR3 has 16 amino acids. V lost 4 bases, J lost 4 bases, and 7 bases stayed unmatched. The CDR3 DNA reads as TGCGCCAGCAGCGCCTCTAGCGGGGGAGGCACCGGGGAGCTGTTTTTT. Protein sequence: CASSASSGGGTGELFF.

This clone appeared once. The chain uses TRBV7-2 and TRBJ2-2; TRBD2 aligns across 7 bases. The CDR3 covers 15 residues. Germline CDR1 is SGHTA and CDR2 is FQGNSA. V lost 1 base to trimming and J lost 4 bases; unmatched junction nucleotides: 3. Here the CDR3 DNA reads TGTGCCAGCAGCTTAGGACTAGCAAGCACCGGGGAGCTGTTTTTT. It encodes CASSLGLASTGELFF.

The genes are TRBV6-2 or TRBV6-3 and TRBJ1-5; 8 nucleotides agree with TRBD1. The ends lost 6 bases at V and 0 bases at J; junction bases unmatched: 7. This CDR3 region has 16 residues. Germline V gene sequence: CDR1 MNHEY, CDR2 SVGEGT. CDR3 amino acids: CASSHRGANSNQPQHF. CDR3 in DNA: TGTGCCAGCAGCCACAGGGGGGCCAATAGCAATCAGCCCCAGCATTTT.

In its sample, this clone was seen a few times. The gene calls are TRBV18 and TRBJ1-6; 8 nucleotides match TRBD1. This CDR3 comprises 17 residues. Per germline, CDR1 KGHSH and CDR2 LQKENI. Losses at the gene ends were 3 bases for V and 6 bases for J; bases not matched to a gene: 10. The CDR3 loop reads CASSPLGTGQINSPLHF. The CDR3 DNA sequence: TGTGCCAGCTCACCTTTGGGGACAGGCCAGATTAATTCACCCCTCCACTTT.

V usage is TRBV5-1 and J usage is TRBJ2-4, with D possibly being TRBD1 (8 bases). V was cut by 3 bases and J by 8 bases, with 15 bases left in between. CDR1 is SGHRS and CDR2 is YFSETQ in the germline V gene. This CDR3 spans 14 amino acids. Written as DNA, the CDR3 is TGCGCCAGCAGCTCACAGGGGGGGATGGACATTCAGTACTTC. The encoded protein is CASSSQGGMDIQYF.

The CDR3 reads CASVSGGAGADTEAFF. For the CDR3, the DNA is TGTGCCAGCGTTTCAGGGGGCGCGGGTGCGGACACTGAAGCTTTCTTT. The J gene is TRBJ1-1, the V gene TRBV7-9, with 8 bases identical to TRBD1. The germline gives CDR1 SEHNR, CDR2 FQNEAQ (reference sequence). CDR3 length equals 16 residues. The V gene end was trimmed by 8 bases and the J gene end by 3 bases; junction bases not matched to a gene: 14.

J is TRBJ2-2 and V is TRBV10-3, with D perhaps matching TRBD1 (6 bases). The length of the CDR3 is 16 residues. The germline gives CDR1 ENHRY, CDR2 SYGVKD. V shed 1 base and J shed 2 bases, with 11 bases lying between them. The CDR3 reads CAISELQGTNTGELFF. The CDR3 DNA reads as TGTGCCATCAGTGAGTTACAGGGAACCAACACCGGGGAGCTGTTTTTT.

The DNA of the CDR3 is TGTGCCAGCAGCTTGCAGGGGGGCTCACATACGCAGTATTTT. Its protein is CASSLQGGSHTQYF. The V call is TRBV7-2, the J call TRBJ2-3, with D tentatively TRBD1 (7 bases). Germline values: CDR1 SGHTA, CDR2 FQGNSA. CDR3 length equals 14 residues. V shed 3 bases and J shed 7 bases, with 14 bases lying between them.

This clone was found a few times. The V and J genes are TRBV27 and TRBJ2-1; D may be TRBD2 (5 bases). In germline, CDR1 is MNHEY, CDR2 SMNVEV (reference sequence). The CDR3 runs 15 residues. V dropped 5 bases and J dropped 0 bases, with 11 bases sitting between them. The CDR3 nucleotides read TGTGCCAGCAGTCTAGAGGGTGGCTCCTACAATGAGCAGTTCTTC. This encodes CASSLEGGSYNEQFF.

The CDR3: CASSDSGSPMPYEQYF. The DNA of the CDR3 is TGTGCCAGCAGTGACTCGGGTAGCCCGATGCCCTACGAGCAGTACTTC. V and J are TRBV6-4 and TRBJ2-7; no firm D call. Trimming left V 0 bases short and J 2 bases short, with 14 bases between. The CDR3 is made up of 16 amino acids. The germline V gene has CDR1 MRHNA and CDR2 SNTAGT.

This clone was seen more than once but under ten times. The rearrangement joins TRBV4-1 to TRBJ2-6; the D is unclear. The CDR3 covers 15 residues. CDR1 and CDR2 from the germline V gene are MGHRA and YSYEKL. Trimming took 1 base from V and 0 from J, leaving 4 bases between them. The CDR3 DNA reads as TGCGCCAGCAGCCAAGTCGGCTCTGGGGCCAACGTCCTGACTTTC. This gives the protein CASSQVGSGANVLTF.

The chain couples TRBV11-3 to TRBJ2-1, with 9 nucleotides matching TRBD2. With V trimmed by 5 bases and J by 0 bases, 5 bases remained unmatched. The CDR3 is 16 residues long. Per germline, CDR1 SGHNT and CDR2 YENEEA. The CDR3 protein is CASSSGSGSSYNEQFF. The CDR3 coding sequence is TGTGCCAGCAGCAGCGGTAGCGGGAGCTCCTACAATGAGCAGTTCTTC.

This chain joins TRBV6-2 or TRBV6-3 and TRBJ2-7; no firm D call. Germline-derived CDR1 and CDR2 are MNHEY and SVGEGT. V lost 4 bases and J 3 bases, leaving 7 bases between the germline ends. The length of the CDR3 is 12 residues. Here the CDR3 DNA reads TGTGCCAGCAGTTCACAGATCTACGAGCAGTACTTC. Encoded protein: CASSSQIYEQYF.

This clone was recorded a few times. The chain has TRBV5-6 and TRBJ2-2; D is ambiguous. Germline V lookup: CDR1 SGHDT, CDR2 YYEEEE. The ends were cut back, 0 bases at V and 7 bases at J, with 4 bases in the middle. The CDR3 consists of 12 residues. CDR3 sequence: CASSLGLGELFF. CDR3 nucleotides: TGTGCCAGCAGCTTGGGTCTCGGGGAGCTGTTTTTT.

This chain joins TRBV6-2 or TRBV6-3 and TRBJ2-2, with 9 bases identical to TRBD2. With V trimmed by 2 bases and J by 3 bases, 16 bases remained unmatched. CDR3 length equals 20 residues. Per the germline V gene, CDR1 is MNHEY and CDR2 is SVGEGT. The DNA of the CDR3 is TGTGCCAGCAGTTACACAGTAGCGGGAGACCCCTTTAGGGACACCGGGGAGCTGTTTTTT. Amino acid sequence: CASSYTVAGDPFRDTGELFF.

J is TRBJ1-1 and V is TRBV19, with 7 bases that match TRBD1. Germline V gene data show CDR1 as LNHDA and CDR2 as SQIVND (reference sequence). The CDR3 has 13 amino acids. Losses at the gene ends were 5 bases for V and 7 bases for J; bases not matched to a gene: 7. The CDR3 sequence is CASSLRDRVEAFF. The CDR3, as DNA: TGTGCCAGTAGTCTCCGAGACAGGGTTGAAGCTTTCTTT.